The sequence of this T cell receptor (beta chain) was determined in a study of cytomegalovirus exposure and HLA in healthy donors. Researchers ran the PCR with 60 Vbeta and 13 Jbeta primers. Libraries were prepared by immunoSEQ multiplex PCR; TCRdb keeps only in-frame clonotypes and omits some of them. The sample gives about 180,000 clones, approximately 80% of which show up once; 2% to 3% is in the top ten. The sequence came from a male donor in good health and CMV-seronegative. The sample taken for sequencing was PBMCs.

The CDR3 reads CASSLSGVGNTEAFF. Written as DNA, the CDR3 is TGTGCCAGCAGTTTGTCCGGAGTTGGGAACACTGAAGCTTTCTTT. This chain links TRBV27 with TRBJ1-1; no firm D call. V gave up 3 bases and J gave up 1 base, with 12 bases separating them. Germline V CDR1 and CDR2: MNHEY, SMNVEV (reference sequence). The CDR3 runs 15 residues.